This TCR beta chain was sequenced for a study of T cell repertoires in cytomegalovirus infection. About the study: Public TCR beta signatures indicated both CMV infection and matching HLA type.

TCRdb redid the calling of the reads with MiXCR, one entry per CDR3 protein. The sample consists of 150,000 to 200,000 distinct CDR3 sequences, approximately 19% of them appearing once. Study-level findings and limits: CMV-specific TCR beta clonotypes restricted by HLA-C were the ones dominating the ex vivo response.

This clonotype was observed many times. What it binds is not known. V shed 3 bases, J shed 7 bases, and the junction held 5 bases outside the gene matches. The CDR3 spans 13 residues. The sample consisted of PBMCs. The chain links TRBV12-3 or TRBV12-4 to TRBJ1-1; 7 nucleotides match TRBD1. The receptor comes from a human donor in good health (CMV status not recorded). Some clones in this sample may be carry-over from other donors' samples. The CDR3 DNA sequence: TGTGCCAGCAGTTTTCCAGGGGGAATTGAAGCTTTCTTT. The encoded protein is CASSFPGGIEAFF.